This T cell receptor beta chain stems from a study of CD8+CD57+ T cells in acquired aplastic anemia. V lost 5 bases to trimming and J lost 4 bases, with 3 bases between them. The germline gives CDR1 DFQATT, CDR2 SNEGSKA (reference sequence). The CDR3 extends over 10 amino acids. All sequencing subjects had displayed CD8+CD57+ cell expansion on flow cytometry. This clonotype was observed at least ten times. It was genomic DNA that served as the template for profiling TCR beta VDJ and CDR3. MiXCR, run by TCRdb on the reads, gives a single entry per CDR3 protein. The sample records more than 95,000 distinct CDR3 sequences, about 40% being singletons.

Sequencing was carried out using sorted CD4+, CD8+, or CD8+CD57+ T cells (not recorded which) from PBMCs. The sequence came from a human donor with aplastic anemia. This chain uses TRBV20-1 with TRBJ2-1; D remains ambiguous. DNA of the CDR3: TGCAGTGCTTTTTACAATGAGCAGTTCTTC. This translates into CSAFYNEQFF.